This note documents a single T cell receptor (beta chain) sequence. The antigen remains unidentified. Multiplex touch-down PCR amplified TRB using TRB-A and TRB-B pools in one tube. TCRdb reworked the multiplex PCR reads into one entry per CDR3 protein, no DNA. The sample has approximately 13,000 distinct CDR3 sequences. This sample stems from a study of T cell clusters in autoimmune cytopenias. General study findings and limits: TRB repertoire shifts in secondary cytopenia and chronic lymphocytic leukemia mostly reflected lymphoma, not autoimmunity. Clustering suggested that physiological T cell clusters were missing in primary autoimmune cytopenia patients.

From germline, CDR1 is MNHEY and CDR2 SVGAGI. The length of the CDR3 is 14 residues. TRB amplification used roughly 250 ng of peripheral blood genomic DNA. These data also featured in a second study, about T cell repertoires in aging, cancer and after chemotherapy.

The source material was peripheral blood. The sequence was collected from a human donor in good health. The rearrangement joins TRBV6-5 to TRBJ1-1. Here the CDR3 reads CASSYSREKAEAFF.